This TCR beta chain appears in the sequencing data of a study of blood T cell repertoires in COVID-19. Repertoires were generated with immunoSEQ multiplex PCR, while TCRdb's copy carries only in-frame clones and drops some. The sample yields some 390,000 clones, 70% to 90% seen once. Seattle participants joined during active infection and were tracked over time. The V and J ends lost 4 bases and 7 bases, in that order; junction bases with no gene match: 9. Germline values: CDR1 LNHDA, CDR2 SQIVND (reference sequence). This CDR3 is built from 15 residues. This clone was seen just once. Sequenced sample: peripheral blood. This clonotype was obtained from a woman between 40 and 50 years old with COVID-19, enrolled during active disease. J is TRBJ1-4 and V is TRBV19, with 7 positions matching TRBD1. DNA of the CDR3: TGTGCCAGTAGTAGCCCACTCAACAGGGGTGAAAAACTGTTTTTT. It encodes CASSSPLNRGEKLFF.